Detailed here is one T cell receptor (beta chain). Its binding antigen is unknown. No base quality values were provided; no much bigger clone lies one nucleotide off. This record comes from a study of shared clonotypes between healthy human individuals (TCRdb year 2020). With respect to the entire study: The cohort included a few men and a couple of women between 18 and 49 years of age. Per donor, three plates each were used for CD4 naive and CD4 memory, two for CD8 naive, and one for CD8 memory. The study deeply sequenced blood TCR repertoires of several healthy adults to estimate repertoire size and the extent of clonotype sharing between individuals. Different laboratories and diverse techniques were used to prepare libraries and sequence TCR repertoires, to increase sequencing depth and limit assay-specific biases. Each donor's leukapheresis produced roughly between roughly 0.85 and 9.5 billion PBMCs.

The donors were healthy, HIV-negative adults with no recently reported acute infections or vaccinations. All donors were Caucasian adults living in Nashville, Tennessee, USA. CD4+ T cells were enriched by magnetic negative selection, after which naive cells were positively selected on CD45RA and the negative fraction was taken as the memory subset. After blood collection by leukapheresis, PBMCs were isolated using Ficoll-Histopaque density gradient centrifugation and then cryopreserved in the vapor phase of liquid nitrogen. Analytical flow cytometry was used to check the purity and quantity of each magnetically sorted T cell population. Genomic DNA was isolated from each sorted fraction and quantified by UV absorbance on a Nanodrop 2000c. V loses 3 bases, J loses 1 base, and the germline ends lie 9 bases apart. Via the germline V gene (reference sequence), CDR1 is LNHDA and CDR2 SQIVND. Spanning cysteine to phenylalanine, the CDR3 consists of 14 amino acids. Only the CDR3 region is kept as DNA, spanning 42 bases read in frame from base 1.

Using the deep immunoSEQ assay, TCR CDR3 regions were amplified from genomic DNA by multiplex PCR. Extracted genomic DNA from each cell subset was distributed evenly across all wells of several immunoSEQ 96-well plates, and each plate was treated as a replicate. For sorted subsets, each replicate PCR was loaded with 200 ng genomic DNA, equivalent to about 30,000 T cell genomes. Purified libraries were quantified with a Qubit 3.0 fluorometer, sized on a Bioanalyzer 2100, and re-quantified with the KAPA Library Quantification kit. Each immunoSEQ 96-well plate was sequenced on its own single-read 150-cycle Illumina NextSeq 550 flow cell. The study's own analysis went as follows. Because the immunoSEQ output included only junctional sequences and no quality scores, the filtering could not be the same as the filtering used for full-length reads. To assign V/J genes and CDR3, sequences were annotated using PyIR, a Python wrapper for IgBLAST v1.9, with IMGT germline references. Reads were removed for weak V/J assignments (E-value above 1e-6), missing CDR3, stop codons, out-of-frame junctions, or ambiguous translated residues. V3J clonotypes were defined by identical inferred V gene, J gene, and CDR3 amino acid sequence. The percentage overlap between two repertoires was calculated by dividing the number of shared unique clonotypes by the size of the smaller repertoire. Repertoire richness was assessed with RTK rarefaction, the Chao1 estimator, and Recon v2.1 estimates of unobserved clonotypes. Generation probabilities for all TCRbeta clonotypes obtained by the gDNA method from a handful of donors were computed using OLGA. The source is immuneACCESS, and TCRdb retained only in-frame sequences with V and J called. Part of the clones is not carried over; for the studies checked, unresolved V genes explain less than half of this, and the remainder is unexplained. That table is the source of V, J and clone size, and D and trimming were worked out from the DNA. The sample has millions of clones on record, roughly 93% of them singletons. The ten top clones hold 0.39% of the sample.

What the study reported, not specific to this receptor: Estimated clonotype richness was generally larger for naive than for memory subsets. Sampling was restricted to blood, and TCR repertoires in tissues likely differ from the TCR repertoires found in blood. Even with the large sequencing depth, rarefaction of the sorted-subset datasets indicated that sequencing was incomplete. Compared with non-shared clonotypes, clonotypes shared by all four sorted-subset donors had higher generation probabilities. Pairwise subsampling indicated that sequencing depth was expected to affect the degree of clonotype sharing among donors. The genetic and exposure-history diversity represented was limited by the small number of donors. Across several donors, around 5% of naive CD4, roughly 3.4% of naive CD8, around 2.5% of memory CD4, and 0.4% to 0.45% of memory CD8 clonotypes were shared.

Input material: naive CD4+ T cells from PBMCs. The cell subset or site tag for this specimen amounts to: CD45RA+ positively selected. This receptor was identified in a young man in good health. Some clones in this sample may be carry-over from other donors' samples. The chain links TRBV19 with TRBJ1-1, with the D gene not confidently named. The DNA is as follows: TGTGCCAGTAGTATTGTACCGAGGAACACTGAAGCTTTCTTT. This yields the protein CASSIVPRNTEAFF. The full variable domain, completed from the reference TRBV19 and TRBJ1-1 proteins outside the CDR3, reads DGGITQSPKYLFRKEGQNVTLSCEQNLNHDAMYWYRQDPGQGLRLIYYSQIVNDFQKGDIAEGYSVSREKKESFPLTVTSAQKNPTAFYLCASSIVPRNTEAFFGQGTRLTVV.